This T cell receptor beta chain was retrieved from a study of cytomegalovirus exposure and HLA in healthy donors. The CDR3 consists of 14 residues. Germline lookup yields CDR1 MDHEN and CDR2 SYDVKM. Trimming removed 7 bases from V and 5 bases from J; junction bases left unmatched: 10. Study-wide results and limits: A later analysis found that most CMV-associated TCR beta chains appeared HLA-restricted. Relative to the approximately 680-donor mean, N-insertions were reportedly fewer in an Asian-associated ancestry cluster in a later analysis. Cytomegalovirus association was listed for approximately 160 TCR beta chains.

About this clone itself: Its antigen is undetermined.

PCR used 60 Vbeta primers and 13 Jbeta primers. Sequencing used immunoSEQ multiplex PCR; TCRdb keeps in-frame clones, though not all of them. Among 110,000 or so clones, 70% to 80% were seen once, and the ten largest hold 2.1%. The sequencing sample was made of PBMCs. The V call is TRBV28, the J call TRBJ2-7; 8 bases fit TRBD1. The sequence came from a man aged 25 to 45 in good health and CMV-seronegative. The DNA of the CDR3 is TGTGCCAGCACCCCCCCGGGACAGGTTAACGAGCAGTACTTC. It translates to CASTPPGQVNEQYF.